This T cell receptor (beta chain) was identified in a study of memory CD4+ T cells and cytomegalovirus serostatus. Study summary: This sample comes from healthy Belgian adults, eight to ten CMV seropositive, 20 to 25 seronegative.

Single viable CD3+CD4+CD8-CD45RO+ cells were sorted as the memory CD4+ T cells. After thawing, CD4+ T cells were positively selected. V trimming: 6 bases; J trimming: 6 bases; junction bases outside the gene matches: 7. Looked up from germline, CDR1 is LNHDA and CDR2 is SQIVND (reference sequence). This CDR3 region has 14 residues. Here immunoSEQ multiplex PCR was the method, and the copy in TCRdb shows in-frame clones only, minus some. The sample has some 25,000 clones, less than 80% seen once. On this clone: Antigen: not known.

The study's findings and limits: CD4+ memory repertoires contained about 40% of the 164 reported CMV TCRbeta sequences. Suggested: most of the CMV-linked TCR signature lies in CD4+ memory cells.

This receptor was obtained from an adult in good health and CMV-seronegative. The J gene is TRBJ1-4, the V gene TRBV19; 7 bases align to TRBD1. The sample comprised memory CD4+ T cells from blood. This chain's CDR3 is CASRSGTVDEKLFF. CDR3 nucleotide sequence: TGTGCCAGTAGGTCCGGGACAGTCGATGAAAAACTGTTTTTT.